This passage covers 14 T cell receptor beta chains from one sample sequenced in a study of blood T cell repertoires in COVID-19. The table came from immunoSEQ multiplex PCR; TCRdb's copy has only in-frame clones and leaves some out. Here the sample spans around 130,000 clones, about 90% being singletons. Sequencing used peripheral blood. These receptors were collected from a woman between 45 and 60 years old who had recovered from COVID-19.

The chain combines TRBV6-1 with TRBJ1-1, with D possibly being TRBD1 (5 bases). CDR1 MNHNS and CDR2 SASEGT come from the germline V gene. Trimming removed 1 base at V and 0 bases at J, with 9 bases between. The CDR3 sequence is 15 residues long. CDR3 nucleotide sequence: TGTGCCAGCAGTGAAGGGGGCGAATTGAACACTGAAGCTTTCTTT. This codes for CASSEGGELNTEAFF.

This rearrangement joins TRBV3-1 (or the pseudogene TRBV3-2) to TRBJ2-2; D unresolved. Trimming took off 3 bases at V and 0 bases at J, with 5 bases between the two ends. Per the germline V gene, CDR1 is LGHDT and CDR2 is YNNKEL (reference sequence). The length of the CDR3 is 14 residues. CDR3 amino acids: CASSHYTNTGELFF. DNA for the CDR3: TGTGCCAGCAGCCATTATACGAACACCGGGGAGCTGTTTTTT.

V is TRBV5-4 and J is TRBJ2-7, with 10 bases fitting TRBD2. CDR3 length: 16 residues. The V gene end was trimmed by 3 bases and the J gene end by 0 bases; junction bases not matched to a gene: 6. Per the germline V gene, CDR1 is SGHNT and CDR2 is YYREEE (reference sequence). CDR3 sequence: CASSSGASGGSYEQYF. DNA of the CDR3: TGTGCCAGCAGCTCCGGAGCTAGCGGGGGCTCCTACGAGCAGTACTTC.

This clone was seen just once. V and J are TRBV27 and TRBJ1-5; 7 bases align to TRBD1. V lost 6 bases, J lost 5 bases, and 7 bases stayed unmatched. CDR1 and CDR2 (germline): MNHEY, SMNVEV (reference sequence). The CDR3 is made up of 14 amino acids. In DNA, the CDR3 is TGTGCCAGCAGCCTATGGACAGGCTATCAGCCCCAGCATTTT. It translates to CASSLWTGYQPQHF.

The CDR3 DNA reads TGCAGCGCCGACCAGACAGGGTGGGAGTACTTC. This translates into CSADQTGWEYF. The chain carries TRBV29-1 and TRBJ2-5; TRBD1 matches 7 bases. V shed 7 bases and J 12 bases; nucleotides not matched to a gene: 11. This CDR3 contains 11 residues. From germline, CDR1 is SQVTM and CDR2 ANQGSEA. Complete variable domain (other parts from reference TRBV29-1 and TRBJ2-5): SAVISQKPSRDICQRGTSLTIQCQVDSQVTMMFWYRQQPGQSLTLIATANQGSEATYESGFVIDKFPISRPNLTFSTLTVSNMSPEDSSIYLCSADQTGWEYFGPGTRLLVL.

The chain couples TRBV7-8 to TRBJ1-5, with D perhaps TRBD1 (6 bases). The CDR3 extends over 14 amino acids. V shed 1 base and J shed 7 bases, with 11 bases lying between them. CDR1 and CDR2 from the germline V gene are SGHVS and FQNEAQ. This CDR3 is CASSLEGHLQPQHF. The CDR3 bases are TGTGCCAGCAGCTTAGAGGGACACCTGCAGCCCCAGCATTTT.

This rearrangement joins TRBV19 to TRBJ1-5; TRBD1 might be the D (6 bases). CDR1 and CDR2 from the germline V gene are LNHDA and SQIVND (reference sequence). The CDR3 consists of 15 residues. Trimming shortened V by 8 bases and J by 4 bases, and 18 bases separated the two germline ends. CDR3 coding DNA: TGTGCCAGTTCTCATACAGGGACGGGGAATCAGCCCCAGCATTTT. Protein product: CASSHTGTGNQPQHF.

This clone is a singleton in its sample. The chain has TRBV28 and TRBJ1-1; a weak D match, TRBD1 (5 bases). V lost 5 bases, J lost 5 bases, and 15 bases lay in between. Germline V CDR1 and CDR2: MDHEN, SYDVKM. There are 14 residues in the CDR3. The CDR3 coding sequence is TGTGCCAGCAGTCCCCCGGGGGTAAGAACTGAAGCTTTCTTT. Translating it yields CASSPPGVRTEAFF.

The J gene is TRBJ1-4, the V gene TRBV6-6; no reliable D call. This CDR3 spans 12 amino acids. V was pared by 4 bases and J by 7 bases, with 7 bases between. Germline V CDR1 and CDR2: MNHNY, SVGAGI (reference sequence). The CDR3, as DNA: TGTGCCAGCAGTTTGGAGGGTGAAAAACTGTTTTTT. Translated: CASSLEGEKLFF.

The genes are TRBV2 and TRBJ2-1, with 16 bases lining up with TRBD2. CDR3 size: 15 residues. Unmatched junction bases numbered 3, after V lost 6 bases and J lost 7 bases. Germline CDR1 is SNHLY and CDR2 is FYNNEI. CDR3 sequence reads: CASRGTSGRVNEQFF. Here the CDR3 DNA reads TGTGCCAGCAGGGGGACTAGCGGGAGGGTGAATGAGCAGTTCTTC.

The gene calls are TRBV11-2 and TRBJ1-2, with a tentative D call TRBD1 (5 bases). The CDR3 runs 17 residues. CDR1 SGHAT and CDR2 FQNNGV come from the germline V gene. The V gene lost 1 base and the J gene lost 1 base, with 16 bases spanning the gap. This CDR3 is CASSLGLRAIYNYGYTF. As DNA, the CDR3 is TGTGCCAGCAGCTTAGGGCTCAGGGCCATATATAACTATGGCTACACCTTC.

V and J are TRBV9 and TRBJ1-5, with 9 bases lining up with TRBD1. The trim removed 4 bases at V and 5 bases at J, leaving 7 bases unmatched. The CDR3 covers 15 residues. From germline, CDR1 is SGDLS and CDR2 YYNGEE. CDR3 loop: CASSWGQGWDQPQHF. CDR3 DNA: TGTGCCAGCAGCTGGGGACAGGGATGGGATCAGCCCCAGCATTTT.

The chain combines TRBV5-6 with TRBJ1-1; D is unclear. Germline V gene lookup returns CDR1 SGHDT and CDR2 YYEEEE. Trimming removed 3 bases from V and 3 bases from J, with 15 bases in between. The CDR3 has 15 amino acids. CDR3 coding DNA: TGTGCCAGCAGCTCCCCATGGACCGGGGACACTGAAGCTTTCTTT. It yields the protein CASSSPWTGDTEAFF. The full variable domain, completed using reference TRBV5-6 and TRBJ1-1, is DAGVTQSPTHLIKTRGQQVTLRCSPKSGHDTVSWYQQALGQGPQFIFQYYEEEERQRGNFPDRFSGHQFPNYSSELNVNALLLGDSALYLCASSSPWTGDTEAFFGQGTRLTVV.

The gene calls are TRBV15 and TRBJ2-5; TRBD2 matches at 8 bases. Germline V CDR1 and CDR2: LNHNV, YYDKDF (reference sequence). The V and J ends lost 8 bases and 7 bases, in that order; junction bases with no gene match: 9. CDR3 size: 13 residues. CDR3 amino acids: CATVSGGLGTQYF. In DNA, the CDR3 is TGTGCCACCGTTTCGGGGGGGCTGGGGACCCAGTACTTC.